This T cell receptor beta chain was obtained from a study of T-cell reconstitution after alpha-beta-depleted transplantation in children. The ends were cut back, 7 bases at V and 7 bases at J, with 14 bases in the middle. This CDR3 has 14 amino acids. CDR1 is MNHEY, CDR2 SMNVEV, per germline (reference sequence). The authors prepared the TCRbeta library with unique molecular identifiers. TCRdb ran MiXCR on the PCR reads and lists one entry per CDR3 protein. Here the sample spans roughly 610,000 distinct CDR3 sequences, 8% to 11% being singletons. V is TRBV27 and J is TRBJ1-6, with D tentatively TRBD1 (5 bases). The specimen was PBMCs from the stem cell graft donor, collected from the stem cell graft. The source is a human donor who donated a stem cell graft to a child with acute myeloid leukemia. The CDR3 reads CASTLGGGNSPLHF. The CDR3 coding sequence is TGTGCCAGCACCCTTGGGGGGGGGAATTCACCCCTCCACTTT.